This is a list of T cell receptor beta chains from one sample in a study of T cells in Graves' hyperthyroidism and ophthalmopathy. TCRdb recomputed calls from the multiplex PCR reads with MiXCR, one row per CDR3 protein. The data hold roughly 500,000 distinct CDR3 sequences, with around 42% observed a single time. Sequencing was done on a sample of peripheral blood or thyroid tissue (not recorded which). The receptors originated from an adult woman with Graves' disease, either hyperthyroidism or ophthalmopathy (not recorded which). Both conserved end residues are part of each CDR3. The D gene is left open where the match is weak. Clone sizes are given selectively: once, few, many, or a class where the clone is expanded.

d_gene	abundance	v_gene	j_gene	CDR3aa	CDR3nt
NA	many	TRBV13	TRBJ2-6	CASSTLSGANVLTF	TGTGCCAGCAGCACCCTCTCTGGGGCCAACGTCCTGACTTTC
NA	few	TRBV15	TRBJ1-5	CATRIGNQPQHF	TGTGCCACCCGAATCGGCAATCAGCCCCAGCATTTT
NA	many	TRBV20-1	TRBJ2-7	CSAGTGGFYEQYF	TGCAGTGCTGGAACCGGGGGTTTCTACGAGCAGTACTTC
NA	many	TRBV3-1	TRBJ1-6	CASSRLEPPLHF	TGTGCCAGCAGCCGACTCGAACCACCCCTCCACTTT
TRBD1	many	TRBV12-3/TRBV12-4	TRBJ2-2	CASSQDRAGTGELFF	TGTGCCAGCAGTCAAGACAGGGCTGGCACCGGGGAGCTGTTTTTT
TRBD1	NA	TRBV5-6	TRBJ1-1	CASSETGTYPMNTEAFF	TGTGCCAGCAGCGAGACAGGGACCTATCCGATGAACACTGAAGCTTTCTTT
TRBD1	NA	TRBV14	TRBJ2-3	CASSPGTVADTQYF	TGTGCCAGCAGCCCGGGGACAGTCGCAGATACGCAGTATTTT
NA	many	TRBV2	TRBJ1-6	CASIGSERNSPLHF	TGTGCCAGCATAGGGAGTGAAAGGAATTCACCCCTCCACTTT
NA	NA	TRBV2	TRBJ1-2	CASKANLAYGYTF	TGTGCCAGCAAGGCCAACCTGGCGTATGGCTACACCTTC
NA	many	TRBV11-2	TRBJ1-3	CASSLSPGARNTIYF	TGTGCCAGCAGCTTATCGCCGGGTGCGAGAAACACCATATATTTT
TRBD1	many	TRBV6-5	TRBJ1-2	CASSQDRRRNYGYTF	TGTGCCAGCAGCCAGGACAGGAGAAGAAACTATGGCTACACCTTC
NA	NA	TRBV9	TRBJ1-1	CASSVRGAGTEAFF	TGTGCCAGCAGCGTGAGGGGGGCCGGCACTGAAGCTTTCTTT
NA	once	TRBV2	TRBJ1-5	CASSEARVPNQPQHF	TGTGCCAGCAGTGAAGCAAGGGTCCCTAATCAGCCCCAGCATTTT
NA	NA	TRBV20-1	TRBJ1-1	CSARVARGGWTEAFF	TGCAGTGCTAGAGTTGCACGGGGGGGGTGGACTGAAGCTTTCTTT
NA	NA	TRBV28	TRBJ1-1	CASRIGGGNTEAFF	TGTGCCAGCAGAATAGGGGGAGGGAACACTGAAGCTTTCTTT
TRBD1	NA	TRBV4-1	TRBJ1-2	CASSRDGTGPHDGYTF	TGCGCCAGCAGCCGAGACGGGACAGGGCCACACGATGGCTACACCTTC
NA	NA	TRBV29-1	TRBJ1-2	CSVEEGNYGYTF	TGCAGCGTTGAAGAAGGAAACTATGGCTACACCTTC
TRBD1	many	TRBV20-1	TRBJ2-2	CSARAAGTGSWGELFF	TGCAGTGCTAGGGCTGCCGGGACAGGGTCATGGGGGGAGCTGTTTTTT
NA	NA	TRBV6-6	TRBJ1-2	CASISSGWYGYTF	TGTGCCAGCATCTCGAGTGGATGGTATGGCTACACCTTC
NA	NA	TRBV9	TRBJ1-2	CASHGAGYRANYGYTF	TGTGCCAGCCACGGCGCTGGATACAGGGCTAACTATGGCTACACCTTC
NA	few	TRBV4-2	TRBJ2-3	CASSQGQGRDTQYF	TGTGCCAGCAGCCAAGGCCAGGGGCGCGATACGCAGTATTTT
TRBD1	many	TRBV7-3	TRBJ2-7	CASSPRGGHEQYF	TGTGCCAGCAGCCCACGAGGGGGCCACGAGCAGTACTTC
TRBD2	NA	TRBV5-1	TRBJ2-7	CASSPGTSGRGEQYF	TGCGCCAGCAGCCCGGGGACTAGCGGGAGAGGGGAGCAGTACTTC
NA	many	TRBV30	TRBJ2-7	CASRQISYEQYF	TGTGCCTCCAGACAGATTTCCTACGAGCAGTACTTC
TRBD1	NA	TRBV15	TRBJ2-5	CATSRVGTGGIETQYF	TGTGCCACCAGCAGAGTGGGGACAGGGGGAATCGAGACCCAGTACTTC
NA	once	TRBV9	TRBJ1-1	CASSRPGHRDTEAFF	TGTGCCAGCAGCCGACCGGGACACCGAGACACTGAAGCTTTCTTT
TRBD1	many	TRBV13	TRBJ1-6	CASSSDRVNSPLHF	TGTGCCAGCAGCTCGGACAGGGTTAATTCACCCCTCCACTTT
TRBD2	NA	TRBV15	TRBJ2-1	CATSREEAGDEQFF	TGTGCCACCAGCAGAGAGGAAGCGGGAGATGAGCAGTTCTTC
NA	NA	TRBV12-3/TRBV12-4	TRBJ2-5	CASSGSLETQYF	TGTGCCAGCAGCGGGAGTCTCGAGACCCAGTACTTC
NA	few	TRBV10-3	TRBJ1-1	CANRVRTDTEAFF	TGTGCCAACAGGGTGAGGACTGACACTGAAGCTTTCTTT
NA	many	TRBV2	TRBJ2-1	CASNRDSRYNEQFF	TGTGCCAGCAACCGGGACTCGAGATACAATGAGCAGTTCTTC
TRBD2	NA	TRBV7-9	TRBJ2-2	CASSHLAGGPVGELFF	TGTGCCAGCAGCCATCTAGCGGGAGGGCCGGTCGGGGAGCTGTTTTTT
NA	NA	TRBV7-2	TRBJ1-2	CASRFGPIYGYTF	TGTGCCAGCAGATTCGGGCCGATCTATGGCTACACCTTC
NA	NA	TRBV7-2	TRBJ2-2	CASSLNSGELFF	TGTGCCAGCAGCTTAAATAGCGGGGAGCTGTTTTTT
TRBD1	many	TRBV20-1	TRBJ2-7	CSAKDRGAGEQYF	TGCAGTGCAAAGGACAGGGGGGCTGGCGAGCAGTACTTC
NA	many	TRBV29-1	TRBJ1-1	CTRITIGKGTLRMNTEAFF	TGCACCCGAATTACGATTGGGAAGGGAACCCTCCGAATGAACACTGAAGCTTTCTTT
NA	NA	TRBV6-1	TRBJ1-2	CASSYSLAGYTF	TGTGCCAGCAGTTACTCGCTAGCGGGCTACACCTTC
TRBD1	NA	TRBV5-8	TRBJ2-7	CASSKDRRSYEQYF	TGTGCCAGCAGCAAGGACAGGAGATCCTACGAGCAGTACTTC
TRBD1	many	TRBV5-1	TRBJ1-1	CASSLDDREVWPTEAFF	TGCGCCAGCAGCTTGGATGACAGGGAGGTCTGGCCCACTGAAGCTTTCTTT
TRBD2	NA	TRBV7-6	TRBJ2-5	CASSKRGLAGTDTQYF	TGTGCCAGCAGCAAGCGAGGACTAGCGGGCACAGATACGCAGTACTTC
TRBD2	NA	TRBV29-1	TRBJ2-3	CSVEAGTGGLQYF	TGCAGCGTTGAAGCTGGTACGGGGGGTTTGCAGTATTTT
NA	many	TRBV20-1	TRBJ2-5	CSARSGSRQETQYF	TGCAGTGCTAGATCCGGGTCGAGGCAAGAGACCCAGTACTTC